What follows are 26 T cell receptor beta chains derived from one specimen sequenced in a study of blood T cell repertoires in COVID-19. The assay was immunoSEQ multiplex PCR, and TCRdb's table has in-frame clones only and misses some. The sample comprises tens of thousands of clones, 88% of which are singletons, and roughly 3% rests with the top ten. Sequencing was done on a sample of peripheral blood. Receptors were obtained from a man aged 50 or older with active COVID-19.

This chain links TRBV15 with TRBJ1-1, with 7 nucleotides matching TRBD1. CDR1 is LNHNV and CDR2 is YYDKDF in the germline V gene (reference sequence). V lost 5 bases to trimming and J lost 7 bases; unmatched junction nucleotides: 19. The length of the CDR3 is 17 residues. This CDR3 reads CATSPRDRSPEEGEAFF. DNA for the CDR3: TGTGCCACCAGCCCCCGGGACAGAAGCCCCGAGGAGGGTGAAGCTTTCTTT.

This chain connects TRBV5-4 to TRBJ1-2; possibly TRBD1 for D (5 bases). Germline V gene data show CDR1 as SGHNT and CDR2 as YYREEE (reference sequence). This CDR3 spans 12 amino acids. Between the trimmed V and J ends, which lost 4 bases and 6 bases, there was a span of 10 bases. CDR3 sequence (DNA): TGTGCCAGCAGCGGCTGGGGGGATGGCTACACCTTC. It codes for CASSGWGDGYTF.

The chain recombines TRBV3-1 (or the pseudogene TRBV3-2) with TRBJ2-1, with a weak D call TRBD2 (6 bases). Looked up from germline, CDR1 is LGHDT and CDR2 is YNNKEL (reference sequence). The CDR3 is made up of 18 amino acids. Trimming left V 2 bases short and J 7 bases short, with 24 bases between. The CDR3 is CASSQIVGAAGRTNEQFF. The CDR3 DNA follows: TGTGCCAGCAGCCAAATTGTCGGTGCTGCGGGAAGGACGAATGAGCAGTTCTTC.

This clone showed up just once. The V call is TRBV3-1 (or the pseudogene TRBV3-2), the J call TRBJ2-1; D is ambiguous. This CDR3 has 13 amino acids. The V end lost 0 bases, the J end lost 9 bases, and 9 bases lay between the germline ends. From germline, CDR1 is LGHDT and CDR2 YNNKEL (reference sequence). The CDR3 DNA is TGTGCCAGCAGCCAAGATACGAGCTTTGAGCAGTTCTTC. Its protein is CASSQDTSFEQFF.

V is TRBV7-8 and J is TRBJ1-1; no clear D. The CDR3 is 14 residues long. Germline V CDR1 and CDR2: SGHVS, FQNEAQ. Trimming pared 0 bases from V and 1 base from J, leaving 6 bases between. CDR3 nucleotide sequence: TGTGCCAGCAGCTTAGCGCTAGGGAACACTGAAGCTTTCTTT. Amino acid sequence: CASSLALGNTEAFF.

This clone was counted once. This chain connects TRBV5-1 to TRBJ1-6, with 8 bases matching TRBD1. Germline CDR1 reads SGHRS; CDR2 reads YFSETQ. The CDR3 runs 14 residues. The V gene end was trimmed by 3 bases and the J gene end by 7 bases; junction bases not matched to a gene: 3. In nucleotides, the CDR3 is TGCGCCAGCAGCTCGACAGGGGTGAATTCACCCCTCCACTTT. Translated: CASSSTGVNSPLHF.

The J gene is TRBJ2-3, the V gene TRBV6-1, with D tentatively TRBD1 (5 bases). This CDR3 contains 15 residues. Trimming pared 3 bases from V and 1 base from J, leaving 11 bases between. The germline V gene has CDR1 MNHNS and CDR2 SASEGT. CDR3 DNA: TGTGCCAGCAGTGAGTGGACACCTCGCACAGATACGCAGTATTTT. It translates to CASSEWTPRTDTQYF.

This clone was counted only a few times. J is TRBJ1-5 and V is TRBV5-1, with a weak D call TRBD1 (6 bases). The CDR3 is made up of 15 amino acids. The germline V gene encodes CDR1 SGHRS and CDR2 YFSETQ. Trimming left V 3 bases short and J 1 base short, with 11 bases between. The CDR3 sequence is CASSSGESSNQPQHF. DNA for the CDR3: TGCGCCAGCAGCTCAGGGGAGTCCAGCAATCAGCCCCAGCATTTT.

This chain uses TRBV13 with TRBJ1-1; 10 bases are a match to TRBD1. V dropped 5 bases and J dropped 4; count of bases not matched to a gene: 10. The V gene's germline CDR1 is PRHDT and CDR2 FYEKMQ (reference sequence). The CDR3 sequence is 16 residues long. The CDR3 nucleotides read TGTGCCAGCAGCCCGTCCCTCGGACAGGGGGGCACTGAAGCTTTCTTT. This translates into CASSPSLGQGGTEAFF.

The chain uses TRBV4-1 and TRBJ2-1; D might be TRBD1 (5 bases). The CDR3 is 15 residues long. CDR1 MGHRA and CDR2 YSYEKL come from the germline V gene. V dropped 0 bases and J dropped 0 bases, with 6 bases sitting between them. The CDR3 bases are TGCGCCAGCAGCCAAGACAGGGCCTCCTACAATGAGCAGTTCTTC. This encodes CASSQDRASYNEQFF.

This clone appeared a single time. This chain joins TRBV5-4 and TRBJ2-1; TRBD2 is a possible D gene (5 bases). This CDR3 has 13 amino acids. V lost 2 bases and J 7 bases, leaving 10 bases between the germline ends. Germline values: CDR1 SGHNT, CDR2 YYREEE (reference sequence). This CDR3 reads CASSFRGSNEQFF. CDR3 in DNA: TGTGCCAGCAGCTTTCGCGGGTCTAATGAGCAGTTCTTC.

As for this clone: The germline gene is not matched at one end of the junction; a read error may be the cause. This chain uses TRBV9 with TRBJ2-3, with 8 bases aligning to TRBD2. Germline V CDR1 and CDR2: SGDLS, YYNGEE. CDR3 length equals 17 residues. The CDR3 region is CASSVIPAAGGTDTQYF. The CDR3 DNA follows: TGTGCCAGCAGCGTAATTCCGGCCGCGGGAGGCACGGATACGCAGTATTTT.

This clone was observed once. V gene TRBV25-1 combines with J gene TRBJ1-1; the D is unclear. Per germline, CDR1 MGHDK and CDR2 SYGVNS. This CDR3 has 13 residues. Trimming cost V 4 bases and J 6 bases, with 12 bases left between them. The CDR3 is CASSAMTRAEAFF. The CDR3 DNA follows: TGTGCCAGCAGTGCCATGACGCGGGCTGAAGCTTTCTTT.

The chain carries TRBV11-3 and TRBJ2-3; 7 positions match TRBD2. The CDR3 contains 15 residues. The V segment lost 3 bases and the J segment 5 bases; nucleotides outside the gene matches: 8. Germline CDR1 SGHNT, CDR2 YENEEA. This CDR3 reads CASSFNLAGVDTQYF. The CDR3 DNA follows: TGTGCCAGCAGCTTCAACCTTGCGGGAGTAGATACGCAGTATTTT.

The chain links TRBV3-1 (or the pseudogene TRBV3-2) to TRBJ2-1; 12 nucleotides line up with TRBD2. V gave up 6 bases and J gave up 7 bases; unmatched junction bases: 7. Germline V lookup: CDR1 LGHDT, CDR2 YNNKEL (reference sequence). This CDR3 is built from 15 residues. DNA for the CDR3: TGTGCCAGCAGAACTAGCGGGGGGACTGGGAATGAGCAGTTCTTC. This sequence encodes CASRTSGGTGNEQFF.

This clone was detected only a few times. The genes are TRBV11-2 and TRBJ1-2, with no clear D. The germline V gene has CDR1 SGHAT and CDR2 FQNNGV. The CDR3 is made up of 13 amino acids. V lost 4 bases and J 7 bases, leaving 13 bases between the germline ends. CDR3 DNA: TGTGCCAGCAGCTATAAACTCGAAAGTGGCTACACCTTC. Translated: CASSYKLESGYTF.

The chain joins TRBV29-1 to TRBJ1-1; D perhaps matches TRBD1 (5 bases). V lost 4 bases and J 6 bases, leaving 9 bases between the germline ends. Germline loops: CDR1 SQVTM, CDR2 ANQGSEA. There are 11 residues in the CDR3. CDR3 coding DNA: TGCAGCGTTGTAGGGGCTTCTGAAGCTTTCTTT. As protein: CSVVGASEAFF.

The chain recombines TRBV7-6 with TRBJ2-2, with D unclear. This CDR3 is built from 12 residues. V lost 4 bases, J lost 9 bases, and 9 bases lay in between. Looked up from germline, CDR1 is SGHVS and CDR2 is FNYEAQ. The DNA for the CDR3 is TGTGCCAGCAGCTCTAGGTTTCGGGAGCTGTTTTTT. Its translation is CASSSRFRELFF.

The V call is TRBV3-1 (or the pseudogene TRBV3-2), the J call TRBJ2-1, with TRBD2 matching over 7 bases. CDR1 and CDR2 from the germline V gene are LGHDT and YNNKEL (reference sequence). Germline trimming cut 1 base from V and 4 bases from J; bases unmatched to any gene: 4. The CDR3 sequence is 15 residues long. Here the CDR3 DNA reads TGTGCCAGCAGCCAAGCCCCAGCGGGATACAATGAGCAGTTCTTC. Translation: CASSQAPAGYNEQFF.

This chain's CDR3 is CASSSVPGSGKKMNTGELFF. The DNA of the CDR3 is TGTGCCAGCAGCTCGGTTCCGGGTAGCGGGAAAAAAATGAACACCGGGGAGCTGTTTTTT. The chain has TRBV7-3 and TRBJ2-2; 8 bases map to TRBD2. The CDR3 extends over 20 amino acids. Unmatched junction bases numbered 17, after V lost 4 bases and J lost 1 base. From germline, CDR1 is SGHTA and CDR2 FQGTGA.

The chain has TRBV28 and TRBJ2-2; unclear D gene. Trimming removed 3 bases at V and 2 bases at J, with 7 bases between. This CDR3 is 14 amino acids long. The germline V gene has CDR1 MDHEN and CDR2 SYDVKM. This CDR3 reads CASSFRVNTGELFF. CDR3 coding DNA: TGTGCCAGCAGTTTTAGAGTAAACACCGGGGAGCTGTTTTTT.

As to this clone: Germline and junction disagree at one end, which may indicate a read error. This same CDR3 is encoded by further DNA sequences in the sample. J is TRBJ1-3 and V is TRBV19, with D hard to call. Germline CDR1 and CDR2: LNHDA and SQIVND (reference sequence). CDR3 length: 16 amino acids. CDR3 in amino acids: CASSIFGRTTGNTIYF. The CDR3 coding sequence is TGTGCCAGCAGTATTTTTGGCAGAACCACTGGAAACACCATATATTTT.

The J gene is TRBJ1-2, the V gene TRBV4-2; 8 positions agree with TRBD1. The germline V gene encodes CDR1 LGHNA and CDR2 YNFKEQ. The CDR3 consists of 14 residues. J gave up 2 bases and V 11 bases, and 10 bases lay outside the gene matches. In nucleotides, the CDR3 is TGTGCCGCGGCCGGCAGGGGGCTGAACTATGGCTACACCTTC. It yields the protein CAAAGRGLNYGYTF.

The V and J genes are TRBV2 and TRBJ1-1, with D hard to call. The CDR3 is made up of 14 amino acids. Per germline, CDR1 SNHLY and CDR2 FYNNEI. V gave up 5 bases and J gave up 4 bases, with 14 bases separating them. Here the CDR3 reads CASSPTSTGTEAFF. In DNA, the CDR3 is TGTGCCAGCAGTCCCACCTCTACCGGCACTGAAGCTTTCTTT.

This sequence joins TRBV29-1 and TRBJ1-1; tentative D call: TRBD1 (5 bases). The CDR3 loop spans 13 amino acids. Trimming took off 7 bases at V and 1 base at J, with 13 bases between the two ends. The germline gives CDR1 SQVTM, CDR2 ANQGSEA. The CDR3 nucleotides read TGCAGCGCCGGGGGGTTAGGGAACACTGAAGCTTTCTTT. This translates into CSAGGLGNTEAFF.

The chain joins TRBV19 to TRBJ2-7, with D perhaps TRBD1 (5 bases). Germline V lookup: CDR1 LNHDA, CDR2 SQIVND (reference sequence). This CDR3 spans 14 amino acids. The V end was cut by 4 bases, the J end by 0 bases, with 10 bases between. CDR3 amino acids: CASSTTDSSYEQYF. The CDR3 nucleotides are TGTGCCAGTAGTACCACCGACAGCTCCTACGAGCAGTACTTC.